The 13 T cell receptor beta chains reported below all come from one sample, sequenced in a study of T cell clonotyping in hematopoietic cell transplantation (dated by TCRdb to the early 2020s). Libraries were prepared through the immunoSEQ multiplex PCR assay. TCRdb holds this immuneACCESS table with in-frame rearrangements only. Some clones are missing; in checked studies, unresolved V genes explain under half, and the rest has no known cause. The sample profile shows approximately 13,000 clones; about 98% of them were found once. The ten largest clones add up to around 4.2% of the sample. The sample's time point label, decoded: 30 days after allo-HCT. The starting material was peripheral blood mononuclear cells, obtained 30 days after allogeneic stem cell transplant. The receptors here all came from a female patient aged 50-59 years who had an allogeneic stem cell transplant from an unrelated donor, so T cells may come from the graft donor. Some clones in this sample may be carry-over from other donors' samples.

The chain is built from TRBV27 and TRBJ2-4; TRBD1 aligns across 8 bases. V lost 1 base to trimming and J lost 0 bases; unmatched junction nucleotides: 8. The germline V gene encodes CDR1 MNHEY and CDR2 SMNVEV (reference sequence). This CDR3 spans 18 amino acids. The CDR3 coding sequence is TGTGCCAGCAGTTTATATGGGACAGGAGGTTTAGCCAAAAACATTCAGTACTTC. It codes for CASSLYGTGGLAKNIQYF.

This chain connects TRBV5-1 to TRBJ1-3; 10 nucleotides agree with TRBD1. The V segment lost 5 bases and the J segment 3 bases; nucleotides outside the gene matches: 5. The germline V gene encodes CDR1 SGHRS and CDR2 YFSETQ. The CDR3 has 15 amino acids. The CDR3 loop reads CASRRGTGDGNTIYF. The DNA for the CDR3 is TGCGCCAGCAGGCGAGGGACAGGGGATGGAAACACCATATATTTT.

The V and J genes are TRBV6-6 and TRBJ2-1, with TRBD1 matching 7 bases. J gave up 2 bases and V 2 bases, and 3 bases lay outside the gene matches. Germline CDR1 reads MNHNY; CDR2 reads SVGAGI (reference sequence). The CDR3 has 15 residues. In DNA, the CDR3 is TGTGCCAGCAGTTACGGGGGACAGACCTACAATGAGCAGTTCTTC. It codes for CASSYGGQTYNEQFF.

The chain combines TRBV19 with TRBJ2-7; 12 bases align to TRBD2. Germline-derived CDR1 and CDR2 are LNHDA and SQIVND (reference sequence). The CDR3 has 15 amino acids. Trimming cost V 4 bases and J 1 base; bases outside gene matches: 2. The CDR3 is CASSTLAGGSYEQYF. The CDR3 DNA reads TGTGCCAGTAGTACCCTAGCGGGGGGGTCCTACGAGCAGTACTTC.

V is TRBV19 and J is TRBJ2-6; D unresolved. This CDR3 contains 13 residues. Germline values: CDR1 LNHDA, CDR2 SQIVND (reference sequence). V dropped 5 bases and J dropped 4 bases, with 6 bases sitting between them. The CDR3 nucleotides are TGTGCCAGTAGTTGGTACGGGGCCAACGTCCTGACTTTC. Translating gives CASSWYGANVLTF.

The chain is built from TRBV2 and TRBJ1-1, with no clear D. The V gene's germline CDR1 is SNHLY and CDR2 FYNNEI. V lost 4 bases and J 3 bases, leaving 12 bases between the germline ends. This CDR3 region has 14 residues. CDR3 sequence: CASSVKREYTEAFF. The CDR3 bases are TGTGCCAGCAGTGTTAAAAGAGAATACACTGAAGCTTTCTTT.

The count of this clone is one. The chain couples TRBV7-2 to TRBJ2-7; D remains ambiguous. Germline CDR1 is SGHTA and CDR2 is FQGNSA. The CDR3 contains 15 residues. The germline V and J ends were trimmed by 2 bases and 5 bases, with 16 bases remaining between them. The CDR3 protein is CASSLSYGSRNEQYF. CDR3 bases: TGTGCCAGCAGCTTATCCTACGGGTCGAGGAACGAGCAGTACTTC. The whole variable domain, remainder taken from reference TRBV7-2 and TRBJ2-7, is GAGVSQSPSNKVTEKGKDVELRCDPISGHTALYWYRQSLGQGLEFLIYFQGNSAPDKSGLPSDRFSAERTGGSVSTLTIQRTQQEDSAVYLCASSLSYGSRNEQYFGPGTRLTVT.

This sequence joins TRBV27 and TRBJ2-3, with 10 bases matching TRBD2. Germline V gene lookup returns CDR1 MNHEY and CDR2 SMNVEV (reference sequence). The CDR3 runs to 17 residues. The CDR3 loop is CAPATVRAGGPTDTQYF. The CDR3 nucleotides read TGTGCTCCAGCAACGGTAAGAGCGGGGGGGCCGACAGATACGCAGTATTTT.

The chain carries TRBV9 and TRBJ2-2; D is perhaps TRBD1 or TRBD2 (5 bases each). V was cut by 0 bases and J by 4 bases, with 7 bases left in between. This CDR3 comprises 14 residues. CDR1 is SGDLS and CDR2 is YYNGEE in the germline V gene. CDR3 bases: TGTGCCAGCAGCGTAGGTGGGGGCACCGGGGAGCTGTTTTTT. Translation: CASSVGGGTGELFF. Full variable domain (remainder filled in from reference TRBV9 and TRBJ2-2): DSGVTQTPKHLITATGQRVTLRCSPRSGDLSVYWYQQSLDQGLQFLIQYYNGEERAKGNILERFSAQQFPDLHSELNLSSLELGDSALYFCASSVGGGTGELFFGEGSRLTVL.

The CDR3 sequence: CASSPTSLQGAETQYF. CDR3 nucleotide sequence: TGTGCCAGCAGCCCCACCAGTCTGCAGGGGGCCGAGACCCAGTACTTC. The J gene is TRBJ2-5, the V gene TRBV7-6; 8 positions match TRBD1. The germline V gene encodes CDR1 SGHVS and CDR2 FNYEAQ. The CDR3 has 16 residues. V gave up 5 bases and J gave up 5 bases; unmatched junction bases: 13.

The CDR3 is CASRGESNQPQHF. CDR3 in DNA: TGTGCCAGCAGGGGGGAAAGCAATCAGCCCCAGCATTTT. The V call is TRBV6-5, the J call TRBJ1-5; tentative D call: TRBD1 (5 bases). The CDR3 has 13 residues. V shed 6 bases and J shed 1 base, with 7 bases lying between them. Germline CDR1 reads MNHEY; CDR2 reads SVGAGI.

The chain couples TRBV9 to TRBJ2-1; D is uncertain. Germline CDR1 reads SGDLS; CDR2 reads YYNGEE. The ends were cut back, 4 bases at V and 6 bases at J, with 8 bases in the middle. CDR3 length: 12 amino acids. CDR3 loop: CASSPRSNEQFF. Here the CDR3 DNA reads TGTGCCAGCAGCCCCCGTTCCAATGAGCAGTTCTTC.

The chain carries TRBV18 and TRBJ1-2; no clear D. The CDR3 consists of 17 residues. V lost 6 bases and J 6 bases, leaving 26 bases between the germline ends. Germline lookup yields CDR1 KGHSH and CDR2 LQKENI. The CDR3 nucleotides are TGTGCCAGCTCGGAGAATGGGCCAAACTACCCCGGAGATGGCTACACCTTC. It encodes CASSENGPNYPGDGYTF. Together with reference TRBV18 and TRBJ1-2, the CDR3 gives the full variable domain: NAGVMQNPRHLVRRRGQEARLRCSPMKGHSHVYWYRQLPEEGLKFMVYLQKENIIDESGMPKERFSAEFPKEGPSILRIQQVVRGDSAAYFCASSENGPNYPGDGYTFGSGTRLTVV.